Below are 8 T cell receptor beta chains sequenced from a single sample in a study of CD8 T cells in Susac syndrome. An amount of RNA that ranged from roughly 0.45 to 1 ug was reverse transcribed with random hexamers. TCRdb re-called the immunoSEQ multiplex PCR reads through MiXCR, storing one row per CDR3 protein. The repertoire holds some 200,000 distinct CDR3 sequences, with approximately 94% as singletons. Sequenced material: CD4+ T cells from PBMCs. The source of these receptors is a human donor in good health.

This chain uses TRBV30 with TRBJ2-7; 8 bases are shared with TRBD2. This CDR3 is built from 15 residues. The V and J ends lost 5 bases and 0 bases, in that order; junction bases with no gene match: 9. Per the germline V gene, CDR1 is GTSNPN and CDR2 is SVGIG (reference sequence). In DNA form, the CDR3 reads TGTGCCTGGGGGCTTACTAGCGGCCACTCCTACGAGCAGTACTTC. Protein: CAWGLTSGHSYEQYF.

A word on this clonotype: Its ends do not fully match the called genes, so a read error is possible. The chain recombines TRBV7-7 with TRBJ2-5; 7 nucleotides agree with TRBD2. Germline CDR1 SSHAT, CDR2 FNYEAQ (reference sequence). The CDR3 runs to 16 residues. The CDR3 protein is CASSLLAGVFRETQYF. CDR3 bases: TGTGCTAGCAGCTTACTGGCGGGAGTGTTTCGGGAGACCCAGTACTTC.

In DNA, the CDR3 is TGCAGTGCTCCGCCCACCCCCGGACTATACGAGCAGTACTTC. Translated: CSAPPTPGLYEQYF. The chain links TRBV20-1 to TRBJ2-7; tentatively, D is TRBD2 (6 bases). This CDR3 has 14 amino acids. The germline CDR1 and CDR2 sequences are DFQATT and SNEGSKA (reference sequence). The V end was cut by 5 bases, the J end by 4 bases, with 18 bases between.

V gene TRBV20-1 combines with J gene TRBJ2-7, with 7 bases lining up with TRBD2. This CDR3 has 14 amino acids. Losses at the gene ends were 2 bases for V and 1 base for J; bases not matched to a gene: 5. Germline CDR1 DFQATT, CDR2 SNEGSKA (reference sequence). CDR3 amino acids: CSARRRERSYEQYF. As DNA, the CDR3 is TGCAGTGCTAGACGGCGGGAGAGATCCTACGAGCAGTACTTC.

CDR3: CSAREGVTGEAFF. The CDR3 DNA is TGCAGTGCTAGAGAGGGAGTGACAGGGGAAGCTTTCTTT. The rearrangement uses TRBV20-1 and TRBJ1-1, with 7 bases identical to TRBD1. CDR1 is DFQATT and CDR2 is SNEGSKA in the germline V gene (reference sequence). The CDR3 is 13 amino acids. V lost 0 bases to trimming and J lost 8 bases; unmatched junction nucleotides: 6.

This chain links TRBV30 with TRBJ2-2, with unresolved D. CDR3 length: 13 amino acids. Trimming removed 2 bases at V and 7 bases at J, with 11 bases between. Germline V gene lookup returns CDR1 GTSNPN and CDR2 SVGIG (reference sequence). The DNA of the CDR3 is TGTGCCTGGAGTAGTGCGGTTCACGGGGAGCTGTTTTTT. Its protein is CAWSSAVHGELFF.

The rearrangement uses TRBV7-9 and TRBJ2-5, with a weak D call TRBD1 (7 bases). V was trimmed by 2 bases and J by 3 bases, leaving 13 bases between them. Germline V CDR1 and CDR2: SEHNR, FQNEAQ (reference sequence). The CDR3 spans 15 residues. The CDR3 here is CASSLSRGTEETQYF. CDR3 nucleotides: TGTGCCAGCAGCTTAAGTCGGGGGACAGAAGAGACCCAGTACTTC.

V gene TRBV20-1 combines with J gene TRBJ2-2; D unresolved. This CDR3 has 15 amino acids. The V end lost 1 base, the J end lost 0 bases, and 9 bases lay between the germline ends. CDR1 and CDR2 from the germline V gene are DFQATT and SNEGSKA (reference sequence). CDR3 coding DNA: TGCAGTGCTAGAGGGCCCAGAACGAACACCGGGGAGCTGTTTTTT. Translation gives CSARGPRTNTGELFF.